These 9 T cell receptor beta chains were sequenced from one sample in a study of post-analysis software for immune sequencing data. Study observations and caveats: Roughly 5 TRBV segments occurring more often in patients than controls included TRBV5-6, TRBV5-1 and TRBV20-1.

TCR beta libraries were prepared from cDNA with unique molecular identifiers. TCRdb re-called the PCR reads through MiXCR, storing one row per CDR3 protein. Of more than 450,000 distinct CDR3 sequences listed, roughly 47% are singletons. No antigens are known for them. Specimen: blood. These receptors all stem from a girl between 5 and 17 years old with multiple sclerosis.

This clonotype was found once. J is TRBJ2-1 and V is TRBV6-5, with D possibly TRBD2 on 5 matching bases. The V gene's germline CDR1 is MNHEY and CDR2 SVGAGI. V dropped 0 bases and J dropped 8 bases, with 14 bases sitting between them. The CDR3 runs to 15 residues. The CDR3 region is CASSYSEAFGDEQFF. The CDR3 DNA reads TGTGCCAGCAGTTACTCGGAGGCTTTTGGCGATGAGCAGTTCTTC.

This chain links TRBV12-3 or TRBV12-4 with TRBJ1-1; 7 bases align to TRBD1. There are 14 residues in the CDR3. Trimming cost V 3 bases and J 0 bases; bases outside gene matches: 1. CDR3 amino acids: CASSFDRVNTEAFF. CDR3 sequence (DNA): TGTGCCAGCAGTTTTGACAGGGTGAACACTGAAGCTTTCTTT.

This clonotype showed up just a few times. The V and J genes are TRBV4-2 and TRBJ1-2, with D perhaps TRBD1 (5 bases). The germline V gene has CDR1 LGHNA and CDR2 YNFKEQ. The CDR3 has 15 residues. Trimming pared 7 bases from V and 1 base from J, leaving 16 bases between. The CDR3 loop reads CASNTVGQLNYGYTF. The CDR3 DNA is TGTGCCAGCAACACCGTGGGGCAGCTTAACTATGGCTACACCTTC.

This sequence joins TRBV7-2 and TRBJ1-2; D gene ambiguous. Germline CDR1 reads SGHTA; CDR2 reads FQGNSA. The CDR3 totals 13 residues. With 3 bases removed from V and 7 bases from J, the gap between germline ends came to 12 bases. The CDR3 coding sequence is TGTGCCAGCAGCTTTGACATTCGGTTTGGCTACACCTTC. Its protein is CASSFDIRFGYTF.

This clonotype was counted a few times. The chain is built from TRBV12-3 or TRBV12-4 and TRBJ2-1; possible D gene TRBD2, 7 bases. V lost 1 base and J 9 bases, leaving 13 bases between the germline ends. The CDR3 length is 14 residues. The CDR3 protein is CASSLDPGGREQFF. CDR3 DNA: TGTGCCAGCAGTTTAGACCCGGGGGGCCGTGAGCAGTTCTTC.

Remarks on this clonotype: A much larger clone sits a single nucleotide away, making a read error possible. The chain uses TRBV12-3 or TRBV12-4 and TRBJ1-2; D ambiguous. The CDR3 sequence is 15 residues long. The CDR3 nucleotides read TGTCCCAGCAGTCAGTCGACCGTTCCTAATTATGGCTACACCTTC. Encoded protein: CPSSQSTVPNYGYTF.

The chain combines TRBV12-3 or TRBV12-4 with TRBJ1-1; D gene unclear. The CDR3 spans 14 residues. V lost 4 bases and J lost 1, with 10 bases in between. The CDR3 bases are TGTGCCAGCAGTTCGTCCAGGTGGAACACTGAAGCTTTCTTT. Translated, it gives CASSSSRWNTEAFF.

Comment on this clonotype: Germline and junction disagree at one end, which may indicate a read error. DNA for the CDR3: TGTGCCAGCAGCCCCAGTGGGGGTGGCGGGGAGCGGTTTTTT. This translates into CASSPSGGGGERFF. This chain links TRBV9 with TRBJ2-2; D perhaps matches TRBD2 (6 bases). The germline V gene encodes CDR1 SGDLS and CDR2 YYNGEE. This CDR3 is built from 14 residues.

This clonotype showed up just a few times. The rearrangement joins TRBV11-2 to TRBJ2-1, with TRBD2 identical over 12 bases. V dropped 5 bases and J dropped 5; count of bases not matched to a gene: 4. CDR1 and CDR2 from the germline V gene are SGHAT and FQNNGV. The CDR3 sequence is 15 residues long. CDR3 sequence (DNA): TGTGCCAGCAGCCGGACTAGCGGGAACCACAATGAGCAGTTCTTC. Residues: CASSRTSGNHNEQFF.